These T cell receptor beta chains were read from a single sample in a study of blood T cell repertoires in COVID-19. Produced via immunoSEQ multiplex PCR; TCRdb's table is partial and in-frame only. This table has around 220,000 clones, around nine tenths appearing once. Input material: peripheral blood. Receptors originate from a woman aged 35 to 49 who had recovered from COVID-19. CDR3s include the opening cysteine and the closing phenylalanine or tryptophan. Fields, in order: D gene, V gene, J gene, clone size, CDR3 DNA, CDR3 protein. The D gene is left open where the match is weak. Not all rows give a size; the values are once, few, many and, for expanded clones, a class.

TRBD1	TRBV2	TRBJ2-7	-	TGTGCCAGCAGTGCCGGGACAGGACCCTACGAGCAGTACTTC	CASSAGTGPYEQYF
-	TRBV28	TRBJ2-7	-	TGTGCCAGCAGTTTGGGCGACCCCGCCTACGAGCAGTACTTC	CASSLGDPAYEQYF
TRBD1	TRBV11-3	TRBJ2-7	-	TGTGCCAGCAGCACGGGTACAGGGGGCCCCTACGAGCAGTACTTC	CASSTGTGGPYEQYF
TRBD2	TRBV9	TRBJ2-1	-	TGTGCCAGCAGCGTAGGGACTAGCGGGGGGGCCACTGAGCAGTTCTTC	CASSVGTSGGATEQFF
-	TRBV28	TRBJ1-2	-	TGTGCCAGCAGTTTATCCGGGACATATTACTATGGCTACACCTTC	CASSLSGTYYYGYTF
-	TRBV11-3	TRBJ1-2	-	TGTGCCAGCAGCCTAACCGGTACCTACACCTTC	CASSLTGTYTF
TRBD1	TRBV10-3	TRBJ1-1	few	TGTGCCATCAGTGGGGGACAGGGGAACACTGAAGCTTTCTTT	CAISGGQGNTEAFF
-	TRBV6-6	TRBJ1-5	-	TGTGCCAGCAGGAAAGAGGGGGAGAAGCAGCCCCAGCATTTT	CASRKEGEKQPQHF
TRBD1	TRBV9	TRBJ2-3	-	TGTGCCAGCAGCGCCGACACGACAGGGGTTTTCACAGATACGCAGTATTTT	CASSADTTGVFTDTQYF
-	TRBV5-4	TRBJ2-1	-	TGTGCCAGCAGCCCGGGACTCTACAATGAGCAGTTCTTC	CASSPGLYNEQFF
-	TRBV7-9	TRBJ1-5	-	TGTGCCAGCAGCTACGACACCTACAATCAGCCCCAGCATTTT	CASSYDTYNQPQHF